This T cell receptor (beta chain) was captured in a study of control samples from healthy donors and cancer patients. The data were produced by immunoSEQ multiplex PCR, yet TCRdb's version contains in-frame clones alone and is incomplete. The sample shows 90,000 to 140,000 clones, around 82% of them seen only once. V was trimmed by 1 base and J by 1 base, leaving 6 bases between them. CDR1 SEHNR and CDR2 FQNEAQ come from the germline V gene (reference sequence). The CDR3 consists of 14 residues. This clonotype was obtained from a woman in her forties or fifties in good health. Source material: blood. The chain joins TRBV7-9 to TRBJ2-3, with D tentatively TRBD1 (6 bases). CDR3 DNA: TGTGCCAGCAGCTTAGAGGGGGGCACAGATACGCAGTATTTT. Translating gives CASSLEGGTDTQYF.